This TCR beta chain was captured by sequencing in a study of cytomegalovirus exposure and HLA in healthy donors. Study-level information: An early data release held 79 million or so unique TCRs from HLA-typed donors. Broader study findings: Later analysis reportedly placed an Asian-associated ancestry cluster below the roughly 680-donor mean in N-insertions.

Germline-derived CDR1 and CDR2 are SGHVS and FNYEAQ. Trimming left V 4 bases short and J 3 bases short, with 12 bases between. The CDR3 sequence is 14 residues long. The PCR had 60 Vbeta and 13 Jbeta primers. TCRdb keeps only in-frame clones here, not all; method: immunoSEQ multiplex PCR. The table lists 110,000 to 150,000 clones, 9.7% of them singletons. This clone was seen a handful of times. The antigen is not known. Sequencing input: PBMCs. The TCR originated in a man over 45 in good health and CMV-seronegative. The chain employs TRBV7-6 and TRBJ1-1, with D maybe TRBD1 (6 bases). CDR3 amino acids: CASSSRGGDTEAFF. The CDR3 nucleotides are TGTGCCAGCAGCTCCAGGGGAGGGGACACTGAAGCTTTCTTT.